In this sample, the clone carrying this T cell receptor beta chain turned up many times. CDR3 length equals 16 residues. In germline, CDR1 is SGHRS, CDR2 YFSETQ. Trimming shortened V by 2 bases and J by 0 bases, and 13 bases separated the two germline ends. These data belong to a study of identical twins. Each CDR3 protein is one row after TCRdb ran MiXCR on the 5' RACE reads. The table records around 670,000 distinct CDR3 sequences, 5.5% to 7.5% of them present only once. The rearrangement links TRBV5-1 to TRBJ2-3; D gene ambiguous. This TCR came from a man in his late teens or twenties in good health. Sequencing was done on a sample of naive T cells sorted from blood. CDR3 protein: CASSFVRNPSTDTQYF. The CDR3, as DNA: TGCGCCAGCAGCTTCGTACGGAACCCTAGCACAGATACGCAGTATTTT.